This is a list of T cell receptor beta chains from one sample in a study of blood T cell repertoires in COVID-19. TCRdb keeps only in-frame clones here, not all; method: immunoSEQ multiplex PCR. The data hold about 170,000 clones, with around 82% observed a single time. The source material was peripheral blood. All receptors come from a woman of 80 years or more with acute or convalescent COVID-19. Both conserved end residues are part of each CDR3. A D gene is named only where the DNA matches it firmly. Only part of the rows carry a size: once, few, many, or a class if the clone is expanded.

d_call	clone_size	j_call	v_call	cdr3_aa	cdr3_nt
-	-	TRBJ1-6	TRBV12-3/TRBV12-4	CASSLGLNSPLHF	TGTGCCAGCAGTTTAGGTCTTAATTCACCCCTCCACTTT
TRBD1	-	TRBJ1-4	TRBV6-5	CASRGQVIAGLFF	TGTGCCAGCAGGGGACAGGTCATCGCGGGACTGTTTTTT
-	-	TRBJ1-4	TRBV28	CASTGDIREKLFF	TGTGCCAGCACCGGGGACATACGGGAAAAACTGTTTTTT
TRBD1	-	TRBJ2-7	TRBV7-2	CASSPDRGRSEQYF	TGTGCCAGCAGCCCCGACAGGGGGCGGTCAGAGCAGTACTTC
TRBD2	-	TRBJ2-2	TRBV3-1/TRBV3-2	CASRAFSGANTGELFF	TGTGCCAGCCGTGCCTTTAGCGGGGCGAACACCGGGGAGCTGTTTTTT
-	-	TRBJ1-4	TRBV7-8	CASSLSGEKLFF	TGTGCCAGCAGCTTATCGGGTGAAAAACTGTTTTTT
-	-	TRBJ2-3	TRBV11-1	CASSLQLVDTQYF	TGTGCCAGCAGCTTACAGTTGGTGGATACGCAGTATTTT
-	few	TRBJ2-2	TRBV7-9	CASSQIGTGSTGELFF	TGTGCCAGCAGCCAAATAGGAACAGGGTCCACCGGGGAGCTGTTTTTT
-	-	TRBJ1-6	TRBV27	CASRPMGGGNSPLHF	TGTGCCAGCAGGCCGATGGGGGGAGGTAATTCACCCCTCCACTTT
TRBD2	-	TRBJ2-1	TRBV7-6	CASSQASGAYNEQFF	TGTGCCAGCAGCCAAGCTAGCGGGGCCTACAATGAGCAGTTCTTC
-	once	TRBJ2-1	TRBV6-2/TRBV6-3	CASSDLMRGDEQFF	TGTGCCAGCAGTGACCTGATGAGAGGCGATGAGCAGTTCTTC
-	-	TRBJ1-2	TRBV6-1	CASSEAARGYGYTF	TGTGCCAGCAGTGAAGCTGCCAGGGGCTATGGCTACACCTTC
TRBD2	-	TRBJ2-1	TRBV25-1	CASSDPGRTSGSYEQFF	TGTGCCAGCAGTGACCCGGGACGAACTAGCGGGAGCTATGAGCAGTTCTTC
TRBD1	-	TRBJ2-1	TRBV2	CASRQGTGRGSYNEQFF	TGTGCCAGCCGACAGGGGACAGGGCGGGGCTCCTACAATGAGCAGTTCTTC
-	few	TRBJ2-3	TRBV9	CASSVRGDFTDTQYF	TGTGCCAGCAGCGTACGCGGGGACTTCACAGATACGCAGTATTTT
TRBD2	-	TRBJ2-3	TRBV6-2/TRBV6-3	CASSYSPSGLAGLTYAQYF	TGTGCCAGCAGTTACTCGCCCTCAGGACTAGCGGGACTGACTTACGCGCAGTATTTT
-	-	TRBJ1-1	TRBV6-2/TRBV6-3	CASSYSGAYTEAFF	TGTGCCAGCAGTTACTCAGGGGCCTACACTGAAGCTTTCTTT
TRBD2	-	TRBJ2-1	TRBV5-1	CASSLVSSGMAYNEQFF	TGCGCCAGCAGCTTGGTTTCGAGCGGGATGGCCTACAATGAGCAGTTCTTC
-	-	TRBJ1-1	TRBV6-5	CASRRGINTEAFF	TGTGCCAGCAGACGGGGGATCAACACTGAAGCTTTCTTT
-	-	TRBJ1-1	TRBV9	CASSVGEGGTEAFF	TGTGCCAGCAGCGTAGGAGAGGGGGGGACTGAAGCTTTCTTT
-	-	TRBJ2-5	TRBV19	CASSSGVEETQYF	TGTGCCAGTTCAAGCGGCGTGGAAGAGACCCAGTACTTC
TRBD1	-	TRBJ2-7	TRBV19	CASSRQGASYEQYF	TGTGCCAGTAGCCGACAGGGGGCGTCCTACGAGCAGTACTTC
TRBD2	-	TRBJ2-1	TRBV5-6	CASSWDYGNNEQFF	TGTGCCAGCAGCTGGGACTACGGAAACAATGAGCAGTTCTTC
TRBD2	-	TRBJ2-7	TRBV11-2	CASSLEASGGSEQYF	TGTGCCAGCAGCTTAGAGGCTAGCGGGGGCTCCGAGCAGTACTTC
-	-	TRBJ1-6	TRBV27	CASSLGSMASSYNSPLHF	TGTGCCAGCAGTTTAGGATCTATGGCTAGCTCCTATAATTCACCCCTCCACTTT
-	few	TRBJ2-2	TRBV7-2	CASSPQSYRAHGELFF	TGTGCCAGCAGCCCCCAATCATACAGGGCCCACGGGGAGCTGTTTTTT
-	few	TRBJ1-5	TRBV6-1	CASSEPDRSDQPQHF	TGTGCCAGCAGTGAACCTGACAGAAGCGACCAGCCCCAGCATTTT
-	-	TRBJ2-1	TRBV6-4	CASSVNAGLDNEQFF	TGTGCCAGCAGTGTAAACGCGGGGCTGGACAATGAGCAGTTCTTC
TRBD1	-	TRBJ1-3	TRBV10-3	CAIKGQGGNTIYF	TGTGCCATCAAAGGACAGGGAGGAAACACCATATATTTT
-	once	TRBJ1-6	TRBV7-9	CASSRRRDDNSPLHF	TGTGCCAGCAGCAGACGCAGGGATGATAATTCACCCCTCCACTTT
TRBD1	many	TRBJ1-2	TRBV6-1	CASSDFRSGTEYGYTF	TGTGCCAGCAGTGATTTCCGGTCCGGGACAGAATATGGCTACACCTTC
-	once	TRBJ1-6	TRBV4-2	CASKPPQNSPLHF	TGTGCCAGTAAGCCCCCGCAAAATTCACCCCTCCACTTT